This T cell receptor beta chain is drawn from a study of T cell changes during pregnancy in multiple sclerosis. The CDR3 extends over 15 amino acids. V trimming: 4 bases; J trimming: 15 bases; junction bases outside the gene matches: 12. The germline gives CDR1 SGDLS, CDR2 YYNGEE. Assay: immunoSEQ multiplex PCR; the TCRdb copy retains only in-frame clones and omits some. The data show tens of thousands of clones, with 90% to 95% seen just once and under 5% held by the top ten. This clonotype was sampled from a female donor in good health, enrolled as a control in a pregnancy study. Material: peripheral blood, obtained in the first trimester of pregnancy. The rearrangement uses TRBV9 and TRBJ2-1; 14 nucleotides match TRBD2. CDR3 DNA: TGTGCCAGCAGCCCCTCCGGGACTAGCGGGAGTTTGCCGTTCTTC. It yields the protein CASSPSGTSGSLPFF. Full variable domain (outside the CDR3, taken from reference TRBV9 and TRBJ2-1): DSGVTQTPKHLITATGQRVTLRCSPRSGDLSVYWYQQSLDQGLQFLIQYYNGEERAKGNILERFSAQQFPDLHSELNLSSLELGDSALYFCASSPSGTSGSLPFFGPGTRLTVL.